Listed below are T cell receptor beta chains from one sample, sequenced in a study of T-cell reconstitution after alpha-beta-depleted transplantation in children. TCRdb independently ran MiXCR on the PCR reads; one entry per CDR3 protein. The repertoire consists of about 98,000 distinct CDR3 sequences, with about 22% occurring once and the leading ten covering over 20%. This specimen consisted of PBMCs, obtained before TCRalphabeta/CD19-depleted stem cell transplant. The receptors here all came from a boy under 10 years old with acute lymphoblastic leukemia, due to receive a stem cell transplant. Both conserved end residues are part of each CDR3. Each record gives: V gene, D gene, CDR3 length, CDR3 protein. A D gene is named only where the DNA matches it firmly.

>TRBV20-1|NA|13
CSARLGVGTEAFF
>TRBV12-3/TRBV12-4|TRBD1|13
CASSRIQGYEQYF
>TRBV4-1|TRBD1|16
CASSPTGTVLNEKLFF
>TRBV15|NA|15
CATSPERLGDETQYF
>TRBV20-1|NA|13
CSAQDGGTDTQYF
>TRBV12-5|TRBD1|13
CASRDSNQETQYF
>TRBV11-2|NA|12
CASSLRTVEQFF
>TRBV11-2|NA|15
CASSSGAGGGNEQFF
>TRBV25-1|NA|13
CASSESGTDTQYF
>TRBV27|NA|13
CASSDRPRAEAFF
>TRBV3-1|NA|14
CASSPLRTTYEQYF
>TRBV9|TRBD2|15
CASSVGTSSYNEQFF
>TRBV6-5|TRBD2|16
CASSYSLAGAGNEQFF
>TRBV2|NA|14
CARNGDAGNNEQFF
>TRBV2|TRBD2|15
CASSGLAGLLGEQYF
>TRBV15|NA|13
CATSRDSGAEQFF
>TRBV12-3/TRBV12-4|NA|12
CASSFEGYEQYF
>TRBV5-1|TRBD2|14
CASTSGGQRDTQYF
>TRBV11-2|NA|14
CASSLDLGRQAQYF
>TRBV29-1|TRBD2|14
CSVQLTSGRNEQFF
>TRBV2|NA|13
CASSAGGTGELFF
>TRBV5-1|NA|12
CASSGVTDTQYF
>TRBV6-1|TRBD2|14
CASSSGRWFSEQYF
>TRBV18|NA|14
CASSPQVYQETQYF
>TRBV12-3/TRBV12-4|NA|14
CASSLRFGTSGYTF
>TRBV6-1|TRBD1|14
CASSPGQAHQPQHF
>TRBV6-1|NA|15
CASSVTGEAYNEQFF
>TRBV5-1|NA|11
CASSLNSEQFF
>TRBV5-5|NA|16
CASSLEWGSGGNEQFF
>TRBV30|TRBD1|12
CAWSRQGETQYF
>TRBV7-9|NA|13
CASSLTDRNTQYF
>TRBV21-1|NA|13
CASSQGGEETQYF
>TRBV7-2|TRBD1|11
CASSRTGWQFF
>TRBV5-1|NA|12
CASTEQTGELFF
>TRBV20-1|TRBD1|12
CSAPTGWETQYF
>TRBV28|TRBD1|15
CASSSLGQGTHEQYF
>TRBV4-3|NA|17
CASSQDRAAERAYGYTF
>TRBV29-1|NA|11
CSVRGGTEAFF
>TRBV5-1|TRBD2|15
CASSLAGTSIYEQYF
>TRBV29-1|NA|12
CSVPFRISDQFF
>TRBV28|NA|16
CASSPRNLRDIGEQYF
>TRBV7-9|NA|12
CASRGTFNEQFF
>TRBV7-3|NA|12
CASAERGDTQYF
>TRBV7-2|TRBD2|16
CASSLDTASGGETQYF
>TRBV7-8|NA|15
CASSFYRAPGDTQYF
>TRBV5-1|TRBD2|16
CASSLAELLGGDTQYF
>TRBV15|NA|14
CATSIRLVTDTQYF
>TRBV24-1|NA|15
CATSGTEGLQETQYF